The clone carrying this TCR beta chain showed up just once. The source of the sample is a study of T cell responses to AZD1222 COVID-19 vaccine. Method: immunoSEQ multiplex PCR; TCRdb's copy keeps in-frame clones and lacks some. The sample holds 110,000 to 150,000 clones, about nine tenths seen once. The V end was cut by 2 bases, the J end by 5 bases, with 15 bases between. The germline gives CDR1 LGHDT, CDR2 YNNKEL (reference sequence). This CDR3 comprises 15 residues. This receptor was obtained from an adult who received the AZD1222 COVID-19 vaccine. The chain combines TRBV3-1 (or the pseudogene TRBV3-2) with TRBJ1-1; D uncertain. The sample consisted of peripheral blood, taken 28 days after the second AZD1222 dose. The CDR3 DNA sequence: TGTGCCAGCAGCCAATTAACGCAGGTGTTGACTGAAGCTTTCTTT. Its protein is CASSQLTQVLTEAFF.